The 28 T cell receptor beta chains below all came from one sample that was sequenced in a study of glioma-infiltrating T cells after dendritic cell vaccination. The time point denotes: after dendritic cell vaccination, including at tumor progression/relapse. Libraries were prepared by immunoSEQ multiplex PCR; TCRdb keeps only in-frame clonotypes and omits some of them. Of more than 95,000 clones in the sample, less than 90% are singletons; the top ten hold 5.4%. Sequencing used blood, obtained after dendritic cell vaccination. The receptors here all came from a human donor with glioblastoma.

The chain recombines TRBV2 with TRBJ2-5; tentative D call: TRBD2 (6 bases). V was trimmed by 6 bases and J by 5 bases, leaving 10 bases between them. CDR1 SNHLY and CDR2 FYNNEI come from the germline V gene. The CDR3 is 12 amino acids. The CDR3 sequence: CASRAGFETQYF. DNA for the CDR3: TGTGCCAGCAGGGCGGGGTTCGAGACCCAGTACTTC.

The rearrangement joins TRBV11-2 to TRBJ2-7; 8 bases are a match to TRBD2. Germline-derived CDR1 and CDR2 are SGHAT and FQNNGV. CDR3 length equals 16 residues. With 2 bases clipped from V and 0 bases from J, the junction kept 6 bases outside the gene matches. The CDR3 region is CASSLLAGKSSYEQYF. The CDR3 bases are TGTGCCAGCAGCTTATTAGCGGGGAAAAGCTCCTACGAGCAGTACTTC.

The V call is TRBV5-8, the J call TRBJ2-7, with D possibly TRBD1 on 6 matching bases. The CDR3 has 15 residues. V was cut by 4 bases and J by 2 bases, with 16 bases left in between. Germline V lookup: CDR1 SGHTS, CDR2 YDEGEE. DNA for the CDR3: TGTGCCAGCAGCCCCGGACAGCCAATAACCTACGAGCAGTACTTC. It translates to CASSPGQPITYEQYF.

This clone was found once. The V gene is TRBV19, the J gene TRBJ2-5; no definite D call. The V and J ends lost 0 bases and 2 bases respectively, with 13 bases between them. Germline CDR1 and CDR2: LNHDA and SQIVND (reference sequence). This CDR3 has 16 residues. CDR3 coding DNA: TGTGCCAGTAGTATAGATCAGTCTCCGCGGCAAGAGACCCAGTACTTC. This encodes CASSIDQSPRQETQYF.

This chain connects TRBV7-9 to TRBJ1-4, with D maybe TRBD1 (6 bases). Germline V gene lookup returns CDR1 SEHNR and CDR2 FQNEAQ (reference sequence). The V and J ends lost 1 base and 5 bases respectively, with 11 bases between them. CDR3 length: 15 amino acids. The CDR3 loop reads CASSLGDRTNEKLFF. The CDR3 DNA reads TGTGCCAGCAGCTTAGGAGACAGGACGAATGAAAAACTGTTTTTT.

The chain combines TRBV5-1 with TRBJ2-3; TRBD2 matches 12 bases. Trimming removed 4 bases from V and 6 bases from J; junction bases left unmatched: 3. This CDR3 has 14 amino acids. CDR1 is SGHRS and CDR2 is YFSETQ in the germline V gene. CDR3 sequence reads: CASSQGLAGDTQYF. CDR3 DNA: TGCGCCAGCAGCCAAGGACTAGCGGGGGATACGCAGTATTTT.

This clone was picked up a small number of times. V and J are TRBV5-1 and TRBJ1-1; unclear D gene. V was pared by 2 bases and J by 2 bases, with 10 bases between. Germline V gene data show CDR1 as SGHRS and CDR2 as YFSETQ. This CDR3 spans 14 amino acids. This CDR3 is CASSFAGDNTEAFF. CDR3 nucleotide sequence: TGCGCCAGCAGCTTCGCAGGCGACAACACTGAAGCTTTCTTT.

Here the CDR3 reads CAISESTGGLRYGYTF. The CDR3 coding sequence is TGTGCCATCAGTGAGTCGACAGGGGGCTTGAGATATGGCTACACCTTC. The rearrangement joins TRBV10-3 to TRBJ1-2, with 10 bases that match TRBD1. V shed 0 bases and J 5 bases; nucleotides not matched to a gene: 6. CDR1 is ENHRY, CDR2 SYGVKD, per germline. This CDR3 is built from 16 residues.

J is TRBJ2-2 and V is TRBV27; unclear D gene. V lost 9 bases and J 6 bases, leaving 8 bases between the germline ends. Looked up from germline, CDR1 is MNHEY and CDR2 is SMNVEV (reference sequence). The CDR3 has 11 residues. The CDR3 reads CASRRSGELFF. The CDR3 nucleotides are TGTGCCAGTAGAAGATCCGGGGAGCTGTTTTTT.

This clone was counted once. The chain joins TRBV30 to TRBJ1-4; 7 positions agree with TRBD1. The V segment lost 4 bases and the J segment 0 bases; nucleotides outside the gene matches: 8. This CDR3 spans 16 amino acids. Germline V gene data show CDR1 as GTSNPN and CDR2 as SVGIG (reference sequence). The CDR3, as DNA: TGTGCCTGGACTCTTAAGGGGGCTTCAACTAATGAAAAACTGTTTTTT. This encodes CAWTLKGASTNEKLFF.

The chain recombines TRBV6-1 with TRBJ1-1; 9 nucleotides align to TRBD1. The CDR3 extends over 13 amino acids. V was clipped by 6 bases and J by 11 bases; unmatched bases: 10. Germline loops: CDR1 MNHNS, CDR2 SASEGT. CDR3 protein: CASSAKGQGWAFF. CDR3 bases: TGTGCCAGCAGCGCAAAGGGACAGGGATGGGCTTTCTTT.

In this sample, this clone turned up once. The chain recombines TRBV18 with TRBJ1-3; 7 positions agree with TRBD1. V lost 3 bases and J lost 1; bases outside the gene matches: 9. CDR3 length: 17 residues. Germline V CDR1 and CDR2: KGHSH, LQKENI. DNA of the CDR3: TGTGCCAGCTCACCGTATACAGGGGTAACATCTGGAAACACCATATATTTT. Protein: CASSPYTGVTSGNTIYF.

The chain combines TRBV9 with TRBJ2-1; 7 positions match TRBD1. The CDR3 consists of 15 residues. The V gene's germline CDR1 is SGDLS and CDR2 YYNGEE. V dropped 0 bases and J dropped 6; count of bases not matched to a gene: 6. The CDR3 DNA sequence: TGTGCCAGCAGCGTAGAGGACAGGTTAAGCAATGAGCAGTTCTTC. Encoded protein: CASSVEDRLSNEQFF.

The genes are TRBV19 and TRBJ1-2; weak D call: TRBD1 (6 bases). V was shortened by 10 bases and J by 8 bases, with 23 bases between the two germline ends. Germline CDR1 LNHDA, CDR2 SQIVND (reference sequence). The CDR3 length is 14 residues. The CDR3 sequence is CATQEVPGVEGYTF. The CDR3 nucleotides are TGTGCCACCCAGGAGGTCCCAGGGGTAGAGGGCTACACCTTC.

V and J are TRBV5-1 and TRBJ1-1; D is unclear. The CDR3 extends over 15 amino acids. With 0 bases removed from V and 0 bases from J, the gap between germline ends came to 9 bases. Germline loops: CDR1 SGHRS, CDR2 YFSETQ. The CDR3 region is CASSLAPVVNTEAFF. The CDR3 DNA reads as TGCGCCAGCAGCTTGGCTCCGGTGGTGAACACTGAAGCTTTCTTT.

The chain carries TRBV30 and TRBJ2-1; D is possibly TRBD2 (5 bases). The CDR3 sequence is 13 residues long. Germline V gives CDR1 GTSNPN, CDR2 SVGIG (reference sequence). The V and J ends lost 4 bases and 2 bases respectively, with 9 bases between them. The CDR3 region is CAWMDWAYNEQFF. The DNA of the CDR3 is TGTGCCTGGATGGACTGGGCCTACAATGAGCAGTTCTTC.

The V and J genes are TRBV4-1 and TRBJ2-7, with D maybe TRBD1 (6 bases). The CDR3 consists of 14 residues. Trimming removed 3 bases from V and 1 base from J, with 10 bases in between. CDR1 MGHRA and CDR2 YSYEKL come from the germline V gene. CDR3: CASSQRQVSYEQYF. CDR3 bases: TGCGCCAGCAGCCAGAGACAGGTATCCTACGAGCAGTACTTC.

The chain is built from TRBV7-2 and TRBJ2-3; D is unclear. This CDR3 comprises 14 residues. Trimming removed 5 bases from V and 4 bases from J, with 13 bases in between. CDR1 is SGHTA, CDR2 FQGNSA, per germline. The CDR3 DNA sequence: TGTGCCAGCAGCCCGTTCGTGCTAGCAGATACGCAGTATTTT. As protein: CASSPFVLADTQYF. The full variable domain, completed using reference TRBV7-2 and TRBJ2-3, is GAGVSQSPSNKVTEKGKDVELRCDPISGHTALYWYRQSLGQGLEFLIYFQGNSAPDKSGLPSDRFSAERTGGSVSTLTIQRTQQEDSAVYLCASSPFVLADTQYFGPGTRLTVL.

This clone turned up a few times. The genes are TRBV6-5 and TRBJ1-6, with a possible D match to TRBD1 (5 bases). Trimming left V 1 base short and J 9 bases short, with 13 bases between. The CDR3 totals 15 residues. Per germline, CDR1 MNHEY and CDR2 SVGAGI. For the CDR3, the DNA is TGTGCCAGCAGTTACTGGGGCCGTGGGGCTTCACCCCTCCACTTT. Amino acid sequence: CASSYWGRGASPLHF.

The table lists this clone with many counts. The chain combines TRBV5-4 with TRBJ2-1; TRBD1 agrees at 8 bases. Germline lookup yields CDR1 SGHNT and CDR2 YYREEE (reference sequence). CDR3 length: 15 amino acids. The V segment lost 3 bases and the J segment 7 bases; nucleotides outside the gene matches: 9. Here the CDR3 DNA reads TGTGCCAGCAGCTCTCCGCCGACAGGGGTTAATGAGCAGTTCTTC. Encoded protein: CASSSPPTGVNEQFF.

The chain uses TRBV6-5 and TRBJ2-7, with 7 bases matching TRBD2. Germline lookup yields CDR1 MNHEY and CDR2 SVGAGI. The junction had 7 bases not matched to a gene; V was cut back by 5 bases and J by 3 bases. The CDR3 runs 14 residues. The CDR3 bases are TGTGCCAGCAGTGACACGGGGGGATACTACGAGCAGTACTTC. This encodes CASSDTGGYYEQYF.

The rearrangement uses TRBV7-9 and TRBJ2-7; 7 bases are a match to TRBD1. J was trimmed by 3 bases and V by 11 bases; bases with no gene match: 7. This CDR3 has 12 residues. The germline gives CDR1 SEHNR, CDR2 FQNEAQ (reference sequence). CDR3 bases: TGTGCCGGTCGACAGGGTAACTACGAGCAGTACTTC. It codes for CAGRQGNYEQYF.

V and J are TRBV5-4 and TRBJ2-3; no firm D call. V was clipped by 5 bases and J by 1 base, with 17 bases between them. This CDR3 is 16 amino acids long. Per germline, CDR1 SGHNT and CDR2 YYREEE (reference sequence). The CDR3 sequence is CASRPGSPMGTDTQYF. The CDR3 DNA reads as TGTGCCAGCAGACCCGGGTCACCAATGGGCACAGATACGCAGTATTTT.

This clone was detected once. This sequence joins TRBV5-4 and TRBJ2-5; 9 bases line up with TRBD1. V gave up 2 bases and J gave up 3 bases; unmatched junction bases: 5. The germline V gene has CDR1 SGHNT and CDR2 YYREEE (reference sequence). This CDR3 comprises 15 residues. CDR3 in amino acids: CASSFGGQGEETQYF. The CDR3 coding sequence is TGTGCCAGCAGCTTCGGGGGACAGGGTGAAGAGACCCAGTACTTC.

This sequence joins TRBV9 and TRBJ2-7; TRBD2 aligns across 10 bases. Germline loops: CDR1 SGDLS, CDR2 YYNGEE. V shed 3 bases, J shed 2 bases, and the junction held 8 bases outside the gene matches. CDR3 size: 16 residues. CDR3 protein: CASSGRAGGPPYEQYF. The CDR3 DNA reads TGTGCCAGCAGCGGACGAGCGGGAGGGCCCCCCTACGAGCAGTACTTC.

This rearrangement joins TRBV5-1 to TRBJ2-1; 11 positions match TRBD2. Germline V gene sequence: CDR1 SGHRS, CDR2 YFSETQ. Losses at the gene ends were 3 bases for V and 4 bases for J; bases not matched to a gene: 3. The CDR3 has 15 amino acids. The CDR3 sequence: CASSWGLADYNEQFF. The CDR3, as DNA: TGCGCCAGCAGCTGGGGACTAGCGGATTACAATGAGCAGTTCTTC. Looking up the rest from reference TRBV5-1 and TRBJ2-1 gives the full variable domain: KAGVTQTPRYLIKTRGQQVTLSCSPISGHRSVSWYQQTPGQGLQFLFEYFSETQRNKGNFPGRFSGRQFSNSRSEMNVSTLELGDSALYLCASSWGLADYNEQFFGPGTRLTVL.

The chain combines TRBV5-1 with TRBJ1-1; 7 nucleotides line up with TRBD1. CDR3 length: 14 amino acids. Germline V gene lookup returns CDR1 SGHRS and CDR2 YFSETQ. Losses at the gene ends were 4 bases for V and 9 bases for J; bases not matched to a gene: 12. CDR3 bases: TGCGCCAGCAGCATCAGCCCGGGACAGTCTCAAGCTTTCTTT. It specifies CASSISPGQSQAFF. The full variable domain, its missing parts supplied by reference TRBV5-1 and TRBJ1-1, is KAGVTQTPRYLIKTRGQQVTLSCSPISGHRSVSWYQQTPGQGLQFLFEYFSETQRNKGNFPGRFSGRQFSNSRSEMNVSTLELGDSALYLCASSISPGQSQAFFGQGTRLTVV.

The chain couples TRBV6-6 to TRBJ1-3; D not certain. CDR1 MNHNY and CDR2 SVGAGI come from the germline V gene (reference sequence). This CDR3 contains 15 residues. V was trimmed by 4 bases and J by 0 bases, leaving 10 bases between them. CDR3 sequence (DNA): TGTGCCAGCAGTTCCGCGGCGGTCTCTGGAAACACCATATATTTT. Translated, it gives CASSSAAVSGNTIYF.